This TCR beta chain is from a study of radiotherapy plus CTLA-4 blockade in lung cancer. The CDR3 runs 15 residues. V dropped 2 bases and J dropped 4; count of bases not matched to a gene: 5. Per the germline V gene, CDR1 is SGDLS and CDR2 is YYNGEE. CTLA-4 blockade with ipilimumab, together with focal radiation, was given to patients with chemo-refractory metastatic non-small-cell lung cancer. The data were produced by immunoSEQ multiplex PCR, yet TCRdb's version contains in-frame clones alone and is incomplete. This sample has 75,000 to 95,000 clones, with roughly 80% found just once. The specimen comprised peripheral blood, sampled from a patient treated with radiotherapy plus ipilimumab. This chain links TRBV9 with TRBJ2-1; 8 bases fit TRBD2. This sequence was found in a human donor with non-small cell lung cancer that progressed on radiotherapy plus ipilimumab. The CDR3 sequence: CASSVTGGQYNEQFF. CDR3 in DNA: TGTGCCAGCAGCGTCACGGGGGGGCAATACAATGAGCAGTTCTTC.